This TCR beta chain was observed in a study of control samples from healthy donors and cancer patients. The CDR3 covers 15 residues. V lost 3 bases, J lost 6 bases, and 7 bases stayed unmatched. From germline, CDR1 is ENHRY and CDR2 SYGVKD. Libraries were prepared by immunoSEQ multiplex PCR; TCRdb keeps only in-frame clonotypes and omits some of them. Here the sample spans 150,000 or so clones, around 94% being singletons. The sample comprised PBMCs. V and J are TRBV10-3 and TRBJ2-1; 8 bases match TRBD1. This TCR derives from a man aged 60 to 75 with colorectal cancer. CDR3 sequence: CAISDGQGGSNEQFF. The CDR3 region has the DNA TGTGCCATCAGTGACGGACAGGGTGGAAGCAATGAGCAGTTCTTC.